The clone carrying this T cell receptor beta chain was counted at least ten times. The entry originates in a study of T cells in Graves' hyperthyroidism and ophthalmopathy. Using RNA transcripts as the source, TCR beta CDR3 regions were amplified. The primer set for the first-round RT-PCR of the TCR CDR3 was HTBI. TCRdb re-called the multiplex PCR reads with MiXCR, one entry per CDR3 protein. The data contain a few hundred thousand distinct CDR3 sequences, just over 14% of them singletons. Those patients with uncontrolled infection, other autoimmune disease, pregnancy or lactation were excluded. Diagnosing involved the use of clinical symptoms, serum thyroxine and TRAb, thyroid ultrasound and orbital computed tomography. This CDR3 is 13 amino acids long. Germline CDR1 is LGHDT and CDR2 is YNNKEL (reference sequence). Trimming pared 1 base from V and 2 bases from J, leaving 5 bases between.

The clonotype was recovered from a woman in her 40s with Graves' hyperthyroidism that later progressed to Graves' ophthalmopathy. Sequences were obtained from blood. The V call is TRBV3-1, the J call TRBJ1-2; D call uncertain. CDR3 nucleotides: TGTGCCAGCAGCCAAGGACCAAACTATGGCTACACCTTC. It encodes CASSQGPNYGYTF.